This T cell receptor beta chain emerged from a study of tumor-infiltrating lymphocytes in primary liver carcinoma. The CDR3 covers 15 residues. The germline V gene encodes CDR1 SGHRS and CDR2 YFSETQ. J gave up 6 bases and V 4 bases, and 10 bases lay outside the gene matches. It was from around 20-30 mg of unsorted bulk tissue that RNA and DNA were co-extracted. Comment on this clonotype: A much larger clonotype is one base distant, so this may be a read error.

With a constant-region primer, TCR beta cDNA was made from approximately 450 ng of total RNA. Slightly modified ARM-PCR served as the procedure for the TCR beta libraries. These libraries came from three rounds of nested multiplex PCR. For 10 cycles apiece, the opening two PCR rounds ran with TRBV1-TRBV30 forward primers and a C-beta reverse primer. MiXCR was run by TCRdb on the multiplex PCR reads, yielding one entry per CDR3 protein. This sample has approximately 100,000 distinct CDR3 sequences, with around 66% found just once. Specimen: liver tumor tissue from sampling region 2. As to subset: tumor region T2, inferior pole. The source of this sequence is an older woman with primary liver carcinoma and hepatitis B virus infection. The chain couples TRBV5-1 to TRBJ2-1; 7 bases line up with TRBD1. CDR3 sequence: CASSASGQTFNEQFF. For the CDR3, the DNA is TGCGCCAGCAGCGCATCGGGACAGACGTTCAATGAGCAGTTCTTC.